The clone carrying this T cell receptor beta chain was counted once. The target antigen is unknown. Other DNA sequences from this sample encode an identical CDR3 as well. Assay: immunoSEQ multiplex PCR; the TCRdb copy retains only in-frame clones and omits some. In the table there are approximately 140,000 clones, about 91% of which are singletons. The data originate from a study of T cell responses to AZD1222 COVID-19 vaccine. The study, taken as a whole, reports: Sampling that yielded the repertoires occurred only after the peak T cell response.

The sample in question was peripheral blood, obtained 28 days after the second AZD1222 dose. The TCR was taken from an adult who received the AZD1222 COVID-19 vaccine.

CDR3 sequence reads: CASSPQGNTEAFF. The CDR3 DNA follows: TGTGCCAGCTCACCACAAGGGAACACTGAAGCTTTCTTT. V is TRBV18 and J is TRBJ1-1, with D unresolved. V was clipped by 1 base and J by 1 base, with 4 bases between them. Germline V gives CDR1 KGHSH, CDR2 LQKENI. The length of the CDR3 is 13 residues.